This note documents a single T cell receptor beta chain sequence. Only in-frame clones appear in the TCRdb table, and some are missing; sequencing was by immunoSEQ multiplex PCR. The sample lists some 97,000 clones; 91% were seen once. The data stem from a study of PD-L1 blockade in urothelial cancer. Study as a whole: Blood analyses occurred 3 weeks (second dose) and 6 weeks post treatment start. Across blood samples, T cells had a median count of 141,255.

The CDR3 covers 15 residues. Per the germline V gene, CDR1 is MNHNS and CDR2 is SASEGT. With 0 bases clipped from V and 13 bases from J, the junction kept 10 bases outside the gene matches. The chain uses TRBV6-1 and TRBJ2-3, with 10 bases that match TRBD2. The clonotype comes from an elderly woman with urothelial cancer. The specimen was PBMCs, collected around atezolizumab (anti-PD-L1) treatment. This CDR3 is CASSEAGLAGVREYF. The CDR3 DNA reads TGTGCCAGCAGTGAAGCGGGGCTAGCGGGAGTGAGGGAGTATTTT.